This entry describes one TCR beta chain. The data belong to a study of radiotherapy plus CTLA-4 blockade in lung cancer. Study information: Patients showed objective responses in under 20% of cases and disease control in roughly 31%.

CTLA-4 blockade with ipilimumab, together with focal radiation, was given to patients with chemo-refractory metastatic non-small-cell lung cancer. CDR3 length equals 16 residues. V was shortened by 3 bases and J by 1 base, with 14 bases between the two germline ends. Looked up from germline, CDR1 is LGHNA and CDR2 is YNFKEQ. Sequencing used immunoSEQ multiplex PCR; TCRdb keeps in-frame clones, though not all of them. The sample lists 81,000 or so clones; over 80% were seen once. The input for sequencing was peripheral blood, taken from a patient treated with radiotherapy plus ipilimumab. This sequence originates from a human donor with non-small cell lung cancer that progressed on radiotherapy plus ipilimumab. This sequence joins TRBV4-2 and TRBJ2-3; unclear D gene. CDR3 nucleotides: TGTGCCAGCAGCCACGGAATAGTAGGGCGCACAGATACGCAGTATTTT. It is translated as CASSHGIVGRTDTQYF.